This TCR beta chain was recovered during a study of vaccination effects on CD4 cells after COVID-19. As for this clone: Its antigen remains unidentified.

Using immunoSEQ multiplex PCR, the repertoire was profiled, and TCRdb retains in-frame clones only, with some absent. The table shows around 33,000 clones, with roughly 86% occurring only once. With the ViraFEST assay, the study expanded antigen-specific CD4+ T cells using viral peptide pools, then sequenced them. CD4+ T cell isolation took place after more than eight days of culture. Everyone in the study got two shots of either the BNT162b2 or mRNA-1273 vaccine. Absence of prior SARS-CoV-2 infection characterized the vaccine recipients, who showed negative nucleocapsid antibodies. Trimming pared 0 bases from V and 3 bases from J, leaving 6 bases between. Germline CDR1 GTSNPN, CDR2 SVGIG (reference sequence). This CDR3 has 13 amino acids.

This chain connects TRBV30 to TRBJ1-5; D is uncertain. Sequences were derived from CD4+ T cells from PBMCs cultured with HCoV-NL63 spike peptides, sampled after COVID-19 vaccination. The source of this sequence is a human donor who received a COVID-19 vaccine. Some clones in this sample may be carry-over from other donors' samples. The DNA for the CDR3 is TGTGCCTGGAGTGTACAGTACAATCAGCCCCAGCATTTT. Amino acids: CAWSVQYNQPQHF.